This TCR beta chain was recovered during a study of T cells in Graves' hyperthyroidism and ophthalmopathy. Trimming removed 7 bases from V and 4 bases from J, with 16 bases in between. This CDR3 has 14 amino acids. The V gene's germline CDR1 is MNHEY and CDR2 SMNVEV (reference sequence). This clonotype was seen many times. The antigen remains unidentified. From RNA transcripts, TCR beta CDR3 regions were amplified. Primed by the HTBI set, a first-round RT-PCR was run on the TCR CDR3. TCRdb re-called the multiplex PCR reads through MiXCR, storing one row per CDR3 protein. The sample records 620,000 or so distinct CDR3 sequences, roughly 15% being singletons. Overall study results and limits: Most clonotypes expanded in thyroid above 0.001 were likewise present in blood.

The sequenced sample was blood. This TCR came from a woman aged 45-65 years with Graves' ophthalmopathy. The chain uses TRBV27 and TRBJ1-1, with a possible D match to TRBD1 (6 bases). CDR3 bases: TGTGCCAGCAATACAGGGTACGGAGGCACTGAAGCTTTCTTT. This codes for CASNTGYGGTEAFF.